This T cell receptor beta chain was obtained from a study of T cells in Graves' hyperthyroidism and ophthalmopathy. Germline V CDR1 and CDR2: SQVTM, ANQGSEA. CDR3 size: 13 residues. The junction had 8 bases not matched to a gene; V was cut back by 7 bases and J by 4 bases. TCR beta CDR3 regions were amplified from RNA transcripts. In the first-round RT-PCR of the TCR CDR3, the HTBI primer set was used. TCRdb reanalysed the multiplex PCR reads using MiXCR and keeps one entry per CDR3 protein. Of around 700,000 distinct CDR3 sequences in the sample, roughly a sixth were seen once. This clonotype showed up many times.

This TCR derives from a woman aged 50 to 60 with Graves' hyperthyroidism that later progressed to Graves' ophthalmopathy. Sequencing was carried out using blood. The rearrangement links TRBV29-1 to TRBJ2-5; 8 nucleotides match TRBD1. Written as DNA, the CDR3 is TGCAGCGCCGCGTCGACAGGGGCAGAGACCCAGTACTTC. Protein sequence: CSAASTGAETQYF.